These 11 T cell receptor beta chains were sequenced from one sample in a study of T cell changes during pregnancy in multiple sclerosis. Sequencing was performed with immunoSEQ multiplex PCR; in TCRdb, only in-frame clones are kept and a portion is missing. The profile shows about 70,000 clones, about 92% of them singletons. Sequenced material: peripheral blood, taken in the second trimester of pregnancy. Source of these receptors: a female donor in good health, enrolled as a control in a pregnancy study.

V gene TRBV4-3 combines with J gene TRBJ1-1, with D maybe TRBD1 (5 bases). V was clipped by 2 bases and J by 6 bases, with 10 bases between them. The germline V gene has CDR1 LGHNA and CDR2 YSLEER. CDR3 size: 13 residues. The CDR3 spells CASSQSGESEAFF. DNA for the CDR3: TGCGCCAGCAGCCAATCGGGGGAGTCTGAAGCTTTCTTT.

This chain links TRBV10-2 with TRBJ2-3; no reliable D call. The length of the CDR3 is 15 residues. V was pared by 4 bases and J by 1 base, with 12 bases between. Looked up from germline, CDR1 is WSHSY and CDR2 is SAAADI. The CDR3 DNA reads TGCGCCAGCAGTGTGAGCTCCATTGGCACAGATACGCAGTATTTT. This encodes CASSVSSIGTDTQYF.

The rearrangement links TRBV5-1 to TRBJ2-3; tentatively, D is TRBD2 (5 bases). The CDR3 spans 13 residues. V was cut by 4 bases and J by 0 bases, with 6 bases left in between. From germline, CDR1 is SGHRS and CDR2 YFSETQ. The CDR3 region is CASSRGSTDTQYF. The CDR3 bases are TGCGCCAGCAGCCGGGGTAGCACAGATACGCAGTATTTT.

CDR3 nucleotides: TGTGCCAGTAGTGCGGGGAGGGGAAACAGCAATGAGCAGTTCTTC. Protein: CASSAGRGNSNEQFF. The gene calls are TRBV19 and TRBJ2-1; 7 bases fit TRBD2. The length of the CDR3 is 15 residues. With 5 bases clipped from V and 6 bases from J, the junction kept 10 bases outside the gene matches. Germline assignment: CDR1 LNHDA and CDR2 SQIVND (reference sequence).

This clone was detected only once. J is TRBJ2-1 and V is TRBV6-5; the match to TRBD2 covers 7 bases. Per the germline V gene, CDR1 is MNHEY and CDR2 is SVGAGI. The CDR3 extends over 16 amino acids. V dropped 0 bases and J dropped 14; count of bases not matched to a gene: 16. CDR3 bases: TGTGCCAGCAGTTACTCGATTTGGCGAGCGGGGTTTACAAAGTTCTTC. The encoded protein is CASSYSIWRAGFTKFF.

The CDR3 is CASSQSGTQGATGKAREQYF. Here the CDR3 DNA reads TGTGCCAGCAGCCAATCAGGGACCCAGGGGGCGACGGGGAAGGCTCGGGAGCAGTACTTC. This chain links TRBV4-2 with TRBJ2-7, with TRBD1 identical over 8 bases. V lost 2 bases, J lost 7 bases, and 25 bases stayed unmatched. The germline CDR1 and CDR2 sequences are LGHNA and YNFKEQ. CDR3 size: 20 residues.

The CDR3 reads CASSQGATRRVSEKLFF. The CDR3 nucleotides read TGCGCCAGCAGCCAGGGAGCCACGAGACGGGTTTCTGAAAAACTGTTTTTT. The V and J genes are TRBV4-3 and TRBJ1-4; D not certain. The ends were cut back, 3 bases at V and 7 bases at J, with 21 bases in the middle. The CDR3 has 17 amino acids. Germline CDR1 reads LGHNA; CDR2 reads YSLEER.

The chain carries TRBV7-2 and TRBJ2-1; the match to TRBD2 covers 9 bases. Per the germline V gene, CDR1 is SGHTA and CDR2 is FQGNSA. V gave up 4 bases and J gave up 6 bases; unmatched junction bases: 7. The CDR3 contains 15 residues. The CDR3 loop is CASSYLAGRGNEQFF. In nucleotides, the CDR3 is TGTGCCAGCAGCTATCTAGCGGGGAGGGGCAATGAGCAGTTCTTC.

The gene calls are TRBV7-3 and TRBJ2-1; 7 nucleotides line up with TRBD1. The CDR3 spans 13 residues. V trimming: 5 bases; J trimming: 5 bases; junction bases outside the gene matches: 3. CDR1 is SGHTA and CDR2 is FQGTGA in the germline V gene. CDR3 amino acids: CASSQGQNNEQFF. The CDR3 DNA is TGTGCCAGCAGCCAGGGACAGAACAATGAGCAGTTCTTC.

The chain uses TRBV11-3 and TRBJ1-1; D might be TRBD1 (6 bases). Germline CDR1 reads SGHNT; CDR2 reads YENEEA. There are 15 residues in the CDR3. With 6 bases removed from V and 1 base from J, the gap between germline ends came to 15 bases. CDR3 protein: CASSSSRGSNTEAFF. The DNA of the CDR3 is TGTGCCAGCAGTTCCTCCAGGGGCTCGAACACTGAAGCTTTCTTT.

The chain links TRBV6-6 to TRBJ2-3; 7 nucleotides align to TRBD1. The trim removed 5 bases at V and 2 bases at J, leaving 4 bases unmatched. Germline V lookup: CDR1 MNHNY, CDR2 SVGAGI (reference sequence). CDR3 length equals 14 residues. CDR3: CASSRQGSTDTQYF. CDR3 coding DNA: TGTGCCAGCAGTCGACAGGGTTCCACAGATACGCAGTATTTT.